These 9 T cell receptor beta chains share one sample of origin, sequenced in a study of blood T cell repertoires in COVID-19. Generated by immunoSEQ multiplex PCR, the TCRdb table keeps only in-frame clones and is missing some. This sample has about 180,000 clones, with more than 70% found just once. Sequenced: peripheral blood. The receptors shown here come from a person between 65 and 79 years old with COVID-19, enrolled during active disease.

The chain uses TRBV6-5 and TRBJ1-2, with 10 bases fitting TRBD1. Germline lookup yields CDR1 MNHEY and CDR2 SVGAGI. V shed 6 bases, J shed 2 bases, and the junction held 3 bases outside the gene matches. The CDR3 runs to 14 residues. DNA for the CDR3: TGTGCCAGCAGAGGACAGGGGGGCAACTATGGCTACACCTTC. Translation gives CASRGQGGNYGYTF.

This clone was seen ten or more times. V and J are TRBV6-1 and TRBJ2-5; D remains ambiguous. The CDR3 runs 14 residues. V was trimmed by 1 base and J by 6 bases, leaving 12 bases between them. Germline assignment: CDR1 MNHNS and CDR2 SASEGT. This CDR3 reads CASSEVSSRKTQYF. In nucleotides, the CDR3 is TGTGCCAGCAGTGAAGTTAGCTCAAGAAAGACCCAGTACTTC.

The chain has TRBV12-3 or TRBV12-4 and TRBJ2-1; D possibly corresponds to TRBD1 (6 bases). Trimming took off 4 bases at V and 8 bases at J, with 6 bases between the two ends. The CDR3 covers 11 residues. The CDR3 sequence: CASSSGDEQFF. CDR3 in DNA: TGTGCCAGCAGTTCAGGGGATGAGCAGTTCTTC.

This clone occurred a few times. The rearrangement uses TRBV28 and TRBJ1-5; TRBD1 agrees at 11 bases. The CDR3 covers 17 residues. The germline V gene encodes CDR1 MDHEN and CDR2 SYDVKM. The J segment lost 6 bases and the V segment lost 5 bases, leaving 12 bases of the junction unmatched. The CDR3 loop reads CASSPRTGGWGSQPQHF. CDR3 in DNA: TGTGCCAGCAGTCCCCGGACAGGGGGCTGGGGGAGTCAGCCCCAGCATTTT.

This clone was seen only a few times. CDR3 sequence (DNA): TGTGCCAGTAGTCAGGGGGGTTGGGGTGAAGCTTTCTTT. Amino acids: CASSQGGWGEAFF. The chain employs TRBV19 and TRBJ1-1, with 7 bases fitting TRBD1. Germline V gene lookup returns CDR1 LNHDA and CDR2 SQIVND (reference sequence). The CDR3 runs 13 residues. The junction had 7 bases not matched to a gene; V was cut back by 5 bases and J by 7 bases.

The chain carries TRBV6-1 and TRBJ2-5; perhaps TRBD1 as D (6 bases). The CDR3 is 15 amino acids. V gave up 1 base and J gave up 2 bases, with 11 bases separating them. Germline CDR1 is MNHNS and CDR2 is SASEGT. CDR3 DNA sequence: TGTGCCAGCAGTGAAGGGGCAGGGGTACAAGAGACCCAGTACTTC. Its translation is CASSEGAGVQETQYF.

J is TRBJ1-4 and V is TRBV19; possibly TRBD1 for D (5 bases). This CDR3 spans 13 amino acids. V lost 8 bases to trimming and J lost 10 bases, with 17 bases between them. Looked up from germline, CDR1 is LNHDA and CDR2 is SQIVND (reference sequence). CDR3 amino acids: CASHGQGEGKLFF. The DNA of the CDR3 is TGTGCCAGTCATGGGCAGGGCGAAGGAAAACTGTTTTTT. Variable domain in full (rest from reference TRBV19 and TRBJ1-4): DGGITQSPKYLFRKEGQNVTLSCEQNLNHDAMYWYRQDPGQGLRLIYYSQIVNDFQKGDIAEGYSVSREKKESFPLTVTSAQKNPTAFYLCASHGQGEGKLFFGSGTQLSVL.

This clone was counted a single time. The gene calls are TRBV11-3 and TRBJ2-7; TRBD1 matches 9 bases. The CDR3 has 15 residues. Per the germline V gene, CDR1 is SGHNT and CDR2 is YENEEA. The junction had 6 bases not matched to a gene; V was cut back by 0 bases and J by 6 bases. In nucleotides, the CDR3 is TGTGCCAGCAGCTTAGATGCCGGGACAGGGACCGAGCAGTACTTC. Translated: CASSLDAGTGTEQYF.

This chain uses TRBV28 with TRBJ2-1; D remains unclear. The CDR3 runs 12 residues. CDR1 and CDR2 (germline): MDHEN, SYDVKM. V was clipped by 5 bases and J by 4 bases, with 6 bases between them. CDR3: CASSPTYNEQFF. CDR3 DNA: TGTGCCAGCAGTCCTACTTACAATGAGCAGTTCTTC.